The 7 T cell receptor beta chains below were found in one sample sequenced in a study of graft-versus-host responses after intestinal transplantation. The repertoire was sequenced with immunoSEQ multiplex PCR; TCRdb's copy has only in-frame clones and lacks some. The profile shows 55,000 to 85,000 clones, roughly 90% of them singletons. Their specific antigens are unknown. The sample in question was unstimulated CD8+ T cells sorted from spleen or lymph node cells, obtained before intestinal transplant. The receptor set was obtained from a human donor who received an intestinal transplant.

J is TRBJ2-3 and V is TRBV28; the D is unclear. Germline lookup yields CDR1 MDHEN and CDR2 SYDVKM. Between the trimmed V and J ends, which lost 3 bases and 1 base, there was a span of 5 bases. This CDR3 spans 13 amino acids. The CDR3 DNA is TGTGCCAGCAGTTTTACTGGCACAGATACGCAGTATTTT. Translated, it gives CASSFTGTDTQYF.

The chain links TRBV19 to TRBJ2-1, with a tentative D call TRBD1 (7 bases). CDR3 length: 16 amino acids. V shed 1 base and J shed 9 bases, with 19 bases lying between them. Per the germline V gene, CDR1 is LNHDA and CDR2 is SQIVND (reference sequence). The CDR3, as DNA: TGTGCCAGTAGTATAGGGGGCGTCGGAGGGGGCATTGAGCAGTTCTTC. It translates to CASSIGGVGGGIEQFF. Filled out from reference TRBV19 and TRBJ2-1, the complete variable domain reads DGGITQSPKYLFRKEGQNVTLSCEQNLNHDAMYWYRQDPGQGLRLIYYSQIVNDFQKGDIAEGYSVSREKKESFPLTVTSAQKNPTAFYLCASSIGGVGGGIEQFFGPGTRLTVL.

This chain connects TRBV9 to TRBJ1-2; D gene unclear. V lost 0 bases, J lost 0 bases, and 15 bases lay in between. The CDR3 is 17 amino acids. In germline, CDR1 is SGDLS, CDR2 YYNGEE. The DNA for the CDR3 is TGTGCCAGCAGCGTAGAAGCAGGTCCCACCTCTAACTATGGCTACACCTTC. The encoded protein is CASSVEAGPTSNYGYTF.

J is TRBJ2-4 and V is TRBV5-1; a possible D gene is TRBD1 (7 bases). The germline V and J ends were trimmed by 0 bases and 12 bases, with 10 bases remaining between them. The length of the CDR3 is 12 residues. Germline V gives CDR1 SGHRS, CDR2 YFSETQ. The chain's CDR3 is CASSLGGDSQYF. The CDR3 nucleotides read TGCGCCAGCAGCTTGGGCGGGGACAGTCAGTACTTC.

This chain joins TRBV14 and TRBJ2-7, with D possibly being TRBD1 (5 bases). Germline-derived CDR1 and CDR2 are SGHDN and FVKESK. V shed 3 bases and J shed 1 base, with 10 bases lying between them. The length of the CDR3 is 14 residues. CDR3 protein: CASSHGRASYEQYF. The CDR3, as DNA: TGTGCCAGCAGCCACGGCAGGGCGTCCTACGAGCAGTACTTC.

This chain uses TRBV7-2 with TRBJ2-1, with TRBD2 matching 9 bases. CDR1 and CDR2 (germline): SGHTA, FQGNSA. This CDR3 contains 13 residues. Trimming at V came to 3 bases and at J to 7 bases, leaving 1 base not matched to a gene. The CDR3 DNA follows: TGTGCCAGCAGCTTCGGACTAGCGAATGAGCAGTTCTTC. Translation gives CASSFGLANEQFF. Based on the CDR3 plus reference TRBV7-2 and TRBJ2-1, the full variable domain is GAGVSQSPSNKVTEKGKDVELRCDPISGHTALYWYRQSLGQGLEFLIYFQGNSAPDKSGLPSDRFSAERTGGSVSTLTIQRTQQEDSAVYLCASSFGLANEQFFGPGTRLTVL.

The V call is TRBV11-2, the J call TRBJ2-7; possible D gene TRBD2, 6 bases. Germline CDR1 and CDR2: SGHAT and FQNNGV. This CDR3 is 16 amino acids long. V was clipped by 1 base and J by 3 bases, with 16 bases between them. CDR3 DNA: TGTGCCAGCAGCTTAGTTGTCGCGGGGTGGGACTACGAGCAGTACTTC. It encodes CASSLVVAGWDYEQYF.